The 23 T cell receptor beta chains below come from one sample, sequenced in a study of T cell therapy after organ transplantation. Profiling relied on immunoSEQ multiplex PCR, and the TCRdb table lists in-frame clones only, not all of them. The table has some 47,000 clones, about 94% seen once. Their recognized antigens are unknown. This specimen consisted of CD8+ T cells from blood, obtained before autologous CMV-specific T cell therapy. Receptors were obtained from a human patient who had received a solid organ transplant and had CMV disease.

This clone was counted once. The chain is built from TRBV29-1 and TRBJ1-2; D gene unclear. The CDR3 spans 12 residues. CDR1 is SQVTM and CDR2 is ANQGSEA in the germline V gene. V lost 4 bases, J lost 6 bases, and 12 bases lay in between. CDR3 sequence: CSVVNESNGYTF. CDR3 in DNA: TGCAGCGTTGTTAACGAATCGAATGGCTACACCTTC.

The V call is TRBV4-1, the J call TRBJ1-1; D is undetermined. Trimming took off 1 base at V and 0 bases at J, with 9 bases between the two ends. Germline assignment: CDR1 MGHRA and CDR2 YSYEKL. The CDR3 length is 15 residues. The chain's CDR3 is CASSQAARMNTEAFF. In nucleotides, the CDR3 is TGCGCCAGCAGCCAAGCCGCGAGGATGAACACTGAAGCTTTCTTT.

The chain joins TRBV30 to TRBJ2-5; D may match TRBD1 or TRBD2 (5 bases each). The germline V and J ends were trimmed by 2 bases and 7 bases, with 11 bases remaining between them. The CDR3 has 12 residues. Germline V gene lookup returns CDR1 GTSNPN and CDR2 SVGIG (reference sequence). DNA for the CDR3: TGTGCCTGGAGTTCAGGGACGGGGACCCAGTACTTC. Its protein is CAWSSGTGTQYF.

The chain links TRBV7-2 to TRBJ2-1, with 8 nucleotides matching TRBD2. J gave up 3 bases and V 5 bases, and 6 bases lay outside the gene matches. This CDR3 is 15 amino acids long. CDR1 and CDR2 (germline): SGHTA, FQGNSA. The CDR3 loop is CASSLSGGHYNEQFF. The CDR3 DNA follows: TGTGCCAGCAGCCTCAGCGGGGGACACTACAATGAGCAGTTCTTC.

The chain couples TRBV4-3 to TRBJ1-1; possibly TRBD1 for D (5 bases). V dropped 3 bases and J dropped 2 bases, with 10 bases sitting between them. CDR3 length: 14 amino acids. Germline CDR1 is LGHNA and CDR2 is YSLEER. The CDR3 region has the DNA TGCGCCAGCAGCCACGACGACAGAAACACTGAAGCTTTCTTT. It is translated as CASSHDDRNTEAFF.

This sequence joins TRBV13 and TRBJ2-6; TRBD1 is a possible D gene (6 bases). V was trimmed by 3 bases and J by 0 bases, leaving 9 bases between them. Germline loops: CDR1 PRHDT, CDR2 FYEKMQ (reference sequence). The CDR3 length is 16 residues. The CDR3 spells CASSLDSLSGANVLTF. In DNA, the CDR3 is TGTGCCAGCAGCTTGGACAGTCTCTCTGGGGCCAACGTCCTGACTTTC. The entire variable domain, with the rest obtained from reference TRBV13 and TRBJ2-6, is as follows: AAGVIQSPRHLIKEKRETATLKCYPIPRHDTVYWYQQGPGQDPQFLISFYEKMQSDKGSIPDRFSAQQFSDYHSELNMSSLELGDSALYFCASSLDSLSGANVLTFGAGSRLTVL.

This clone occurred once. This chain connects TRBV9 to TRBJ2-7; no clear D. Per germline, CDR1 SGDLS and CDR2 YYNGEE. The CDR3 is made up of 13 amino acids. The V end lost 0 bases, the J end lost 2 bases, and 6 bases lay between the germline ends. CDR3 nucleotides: TGTGCCAGCAGCGTAGAGCCAGCCTACGAGCAGTACTTC. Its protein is CASSVEPAYEQYF.

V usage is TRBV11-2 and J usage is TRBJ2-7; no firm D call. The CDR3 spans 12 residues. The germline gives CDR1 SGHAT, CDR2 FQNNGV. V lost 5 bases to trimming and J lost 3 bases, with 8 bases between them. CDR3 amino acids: CASSLQFYEQYF. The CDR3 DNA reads TGTGCCAGCAGCCTTCAGTTCTACGAGCAGTACTTC.

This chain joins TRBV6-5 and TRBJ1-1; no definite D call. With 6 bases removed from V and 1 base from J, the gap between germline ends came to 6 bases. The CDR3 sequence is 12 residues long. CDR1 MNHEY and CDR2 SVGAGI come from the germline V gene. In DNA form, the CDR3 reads TGTGCCAGCAGCCCGGCGAACACTGAAGCTTTCTTT. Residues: CASSPANTEAFF.

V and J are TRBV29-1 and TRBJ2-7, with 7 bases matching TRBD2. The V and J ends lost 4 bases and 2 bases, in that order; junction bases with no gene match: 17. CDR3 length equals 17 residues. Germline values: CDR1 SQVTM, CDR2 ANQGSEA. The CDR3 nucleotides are TGCAGCGTTGGTGATCCTGATGTTCCGGGGAGGGCCTACGAGCAGTACTTC. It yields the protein CSVGDPDVPGRAYEQYF.

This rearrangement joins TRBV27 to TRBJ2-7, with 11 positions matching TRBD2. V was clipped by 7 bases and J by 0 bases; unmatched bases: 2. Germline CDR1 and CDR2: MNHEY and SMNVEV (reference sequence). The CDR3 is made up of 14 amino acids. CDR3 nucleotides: TGTGCCAGCACAGGACTAGCGGGCTCCTACGAGCAGTACTTC. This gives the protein CASTGLAGSYEQYF.

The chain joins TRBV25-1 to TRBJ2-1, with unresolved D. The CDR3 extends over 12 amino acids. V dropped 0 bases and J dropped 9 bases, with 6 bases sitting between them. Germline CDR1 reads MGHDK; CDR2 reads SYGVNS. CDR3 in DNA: TGTGCCAGCAGTGAATACCGCCGTGAGCAGTTCTTC. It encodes CASSEYRREQFF.

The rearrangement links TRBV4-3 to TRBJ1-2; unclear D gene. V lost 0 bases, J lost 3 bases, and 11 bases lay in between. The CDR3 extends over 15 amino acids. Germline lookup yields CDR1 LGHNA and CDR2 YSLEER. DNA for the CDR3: TGCGCCAGCAGCCAAGAGCTACACTGGGACTATGGCTACACCTTC. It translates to CASSQELHWDYGYTF.

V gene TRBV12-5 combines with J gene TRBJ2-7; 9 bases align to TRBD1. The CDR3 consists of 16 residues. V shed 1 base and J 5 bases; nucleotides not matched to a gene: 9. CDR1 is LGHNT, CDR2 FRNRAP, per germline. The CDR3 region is CASGLGKTGGGDEQYF. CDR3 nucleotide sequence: TGTGCTAGTGGTTTGGGAAAAACAGGGGGCGGGGACGAGCAGTACTTC. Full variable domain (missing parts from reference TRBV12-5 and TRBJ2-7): DARVTQTPRHKVTEMGQEVTMRCQPILGHNTVFWYRQTMMQGLELLAYFRNRAPLDDSGMPKDRFSAEMPDATLATLKIQPSEPRDSAVYFCASGLGKTGGGDEQYFGPGTRLTVT.

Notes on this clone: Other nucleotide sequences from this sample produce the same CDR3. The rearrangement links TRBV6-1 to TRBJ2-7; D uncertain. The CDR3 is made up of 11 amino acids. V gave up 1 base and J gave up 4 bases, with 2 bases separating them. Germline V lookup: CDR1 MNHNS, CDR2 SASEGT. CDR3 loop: CASSEGYEQYF. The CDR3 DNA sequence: TGTGCCAGCAGTGAAGGTTACGAGCAGTACTTC.

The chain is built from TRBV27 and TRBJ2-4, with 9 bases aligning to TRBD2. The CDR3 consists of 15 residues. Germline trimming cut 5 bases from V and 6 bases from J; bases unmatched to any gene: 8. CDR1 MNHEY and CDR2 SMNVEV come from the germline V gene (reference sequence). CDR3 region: CASSTGTSLGNIQYF. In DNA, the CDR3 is TGTGCCAGCAGTACCGGGACTAGCCTAGGAAACATTCAGTACTTC.

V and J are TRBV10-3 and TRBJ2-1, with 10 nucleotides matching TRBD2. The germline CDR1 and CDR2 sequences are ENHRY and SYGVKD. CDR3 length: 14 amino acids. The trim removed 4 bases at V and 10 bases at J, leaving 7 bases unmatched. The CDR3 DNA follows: TGTGCCATCAGTGGAGCGGGGGGGCCACAGGAGCAGTTCTTC. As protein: CAISGAGGPQEQFF.

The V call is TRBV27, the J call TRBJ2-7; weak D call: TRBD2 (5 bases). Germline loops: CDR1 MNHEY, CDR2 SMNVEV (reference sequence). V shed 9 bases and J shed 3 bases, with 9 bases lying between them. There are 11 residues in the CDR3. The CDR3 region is CASYGNYEQYF. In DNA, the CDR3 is TGTGCCAGTTACGGGAACTACGAGCAGTACTTC.

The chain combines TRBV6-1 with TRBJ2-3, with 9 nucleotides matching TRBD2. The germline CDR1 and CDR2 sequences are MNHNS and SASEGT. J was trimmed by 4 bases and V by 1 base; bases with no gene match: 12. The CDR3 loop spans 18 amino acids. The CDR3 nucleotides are TGTGCCAGCAGTGAAGAGGCGGGTGTAGCGGGAGTTGCAGATACGCAGTATTTT. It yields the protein CASSEEAGVAGVADTQYF.

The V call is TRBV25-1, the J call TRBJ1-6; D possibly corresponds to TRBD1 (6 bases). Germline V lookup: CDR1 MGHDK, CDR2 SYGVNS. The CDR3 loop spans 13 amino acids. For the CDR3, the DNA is TGTGCATCCGGGCAGGGGTTAGCTTCACCCCTCCACTTT. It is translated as CASGQGLASPLHF.

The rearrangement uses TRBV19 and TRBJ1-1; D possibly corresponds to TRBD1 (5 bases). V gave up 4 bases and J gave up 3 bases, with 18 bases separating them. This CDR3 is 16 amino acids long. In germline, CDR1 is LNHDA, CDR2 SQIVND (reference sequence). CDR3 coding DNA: TGTGCCAGTAGTAACATCGGGGCCAGGGCGTACACTGAAGCTTTCTTT. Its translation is CASSNIGARAYTEAFF.

The CDR3 DNA follows: TGTGCCAGCAGCCCTGGGGCGGAAAATAGCAATCAGCCCCAGCATTTT. This codes for CASSPGAENSNQPQHF. This chain links TRBV11-1 with TRBJ1-5; D is possibly TRBD1 (5 bases). Germline lookup yields CDR1 SGHAT and CDR2 FQDESV (reference sequence). Trimming took 5 bases from V and 0 from J, leaving 14 bases between them. The CDR3 covers 16 residues.

The CDR3 protein is CASSMTGGSGNTIYF. For the CDR3, the DNA is TGTGCCAGTTCAATGACAGGAGGCTCTGGAAACACCATATATTTT. The chain uses TRBV19 and TRBJ1-3; maybe TRBD1 (6 bases). CDR3 length: 15 amino acids. V was cut by 8 bases and J by 0 bases, with 14 bases left in between. Germline CDR1 reads LNHDA; CDR2 reads SQIVND (reference sequence).